The present T cell receptor (beta chain) was sequenced within a study of blood T cell repertoires in COVID-19. As for the study in general: Material from acute and convalescent COVID-19 was sourced from the United States, Italy and Spain. PBMCs, B-cell-depleted T cells, or T cells were the source of the cDNA or gDNA that made up the material.

Germline assignment: CDR1 SGHNT and CDR2 YENEEA. Losses at the gene ends were 4 bases for V and 4 bases for J; bases not matched to a gene: 9. This CDR3 region has 17 residues. In the authors' methods: The assay estimated nucleated cells by amplifying reference gene primers. TCRdb's table, derived via immunoSEQ multiplex PCR, lists solely in-frame clones and lacks some. D and trimming were read from the DNA, whereas the V and J calls and clone size are those reported in that table. The table records about 190,000 clones, around 84% of them present only once. This receptor was identified in a human donor in a cohort sampled during active COVID-19. V gene TRBV11-3 combines with J gene TRBJ2-2, with 10 bases aligning to TRBD2. The sample comprised peripheral blood. In DNA, the CDR3 is TGTGCCAGCAGCTCCGGATGGGCTAGCGGGAGCACCGGGGAGCTGTTTTTT. This codes for CASSSGWASGSTGELFF.